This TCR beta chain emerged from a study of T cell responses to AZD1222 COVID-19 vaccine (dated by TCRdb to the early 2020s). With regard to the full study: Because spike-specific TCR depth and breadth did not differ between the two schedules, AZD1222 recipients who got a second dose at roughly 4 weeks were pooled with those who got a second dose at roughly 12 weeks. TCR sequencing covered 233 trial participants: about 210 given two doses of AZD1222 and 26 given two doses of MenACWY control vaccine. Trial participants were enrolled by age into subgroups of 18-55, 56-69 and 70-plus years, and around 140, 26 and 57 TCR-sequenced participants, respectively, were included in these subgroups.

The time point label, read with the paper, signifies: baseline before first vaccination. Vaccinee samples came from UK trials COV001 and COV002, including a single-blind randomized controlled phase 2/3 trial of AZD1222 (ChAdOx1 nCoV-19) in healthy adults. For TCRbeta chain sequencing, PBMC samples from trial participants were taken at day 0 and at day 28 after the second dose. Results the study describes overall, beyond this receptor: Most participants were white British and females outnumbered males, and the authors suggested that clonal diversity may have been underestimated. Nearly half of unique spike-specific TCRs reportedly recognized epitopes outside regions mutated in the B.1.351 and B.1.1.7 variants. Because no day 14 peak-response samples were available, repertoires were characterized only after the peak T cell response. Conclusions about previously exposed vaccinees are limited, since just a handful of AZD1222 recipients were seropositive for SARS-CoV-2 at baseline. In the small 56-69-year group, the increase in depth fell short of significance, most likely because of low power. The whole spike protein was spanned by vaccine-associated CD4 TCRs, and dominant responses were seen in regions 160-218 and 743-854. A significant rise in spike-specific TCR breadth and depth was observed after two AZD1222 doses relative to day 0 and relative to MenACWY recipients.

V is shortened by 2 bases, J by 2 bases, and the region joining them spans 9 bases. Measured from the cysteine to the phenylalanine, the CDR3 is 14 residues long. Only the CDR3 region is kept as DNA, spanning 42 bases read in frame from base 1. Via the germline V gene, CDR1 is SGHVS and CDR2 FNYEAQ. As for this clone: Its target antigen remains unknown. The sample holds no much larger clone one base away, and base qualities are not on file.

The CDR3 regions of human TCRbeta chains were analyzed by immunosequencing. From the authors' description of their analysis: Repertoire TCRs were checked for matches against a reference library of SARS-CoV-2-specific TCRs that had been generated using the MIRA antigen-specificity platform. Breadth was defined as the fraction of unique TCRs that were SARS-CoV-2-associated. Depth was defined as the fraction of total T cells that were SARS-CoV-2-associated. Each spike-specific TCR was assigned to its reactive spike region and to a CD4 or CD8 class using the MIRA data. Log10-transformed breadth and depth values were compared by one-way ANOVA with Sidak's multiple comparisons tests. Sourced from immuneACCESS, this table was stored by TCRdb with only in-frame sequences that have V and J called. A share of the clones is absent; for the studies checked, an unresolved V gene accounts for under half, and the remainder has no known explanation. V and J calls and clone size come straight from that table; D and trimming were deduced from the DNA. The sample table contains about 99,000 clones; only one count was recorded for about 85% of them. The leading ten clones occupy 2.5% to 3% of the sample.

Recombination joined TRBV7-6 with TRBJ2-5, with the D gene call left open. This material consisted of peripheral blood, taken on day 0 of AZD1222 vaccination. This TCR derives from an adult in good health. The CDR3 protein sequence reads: CASSLSGSQETQYF. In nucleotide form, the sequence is TGTGCCAGCAGCTTATCAGGCAGTCAAGAGACCCAGTACTTC.